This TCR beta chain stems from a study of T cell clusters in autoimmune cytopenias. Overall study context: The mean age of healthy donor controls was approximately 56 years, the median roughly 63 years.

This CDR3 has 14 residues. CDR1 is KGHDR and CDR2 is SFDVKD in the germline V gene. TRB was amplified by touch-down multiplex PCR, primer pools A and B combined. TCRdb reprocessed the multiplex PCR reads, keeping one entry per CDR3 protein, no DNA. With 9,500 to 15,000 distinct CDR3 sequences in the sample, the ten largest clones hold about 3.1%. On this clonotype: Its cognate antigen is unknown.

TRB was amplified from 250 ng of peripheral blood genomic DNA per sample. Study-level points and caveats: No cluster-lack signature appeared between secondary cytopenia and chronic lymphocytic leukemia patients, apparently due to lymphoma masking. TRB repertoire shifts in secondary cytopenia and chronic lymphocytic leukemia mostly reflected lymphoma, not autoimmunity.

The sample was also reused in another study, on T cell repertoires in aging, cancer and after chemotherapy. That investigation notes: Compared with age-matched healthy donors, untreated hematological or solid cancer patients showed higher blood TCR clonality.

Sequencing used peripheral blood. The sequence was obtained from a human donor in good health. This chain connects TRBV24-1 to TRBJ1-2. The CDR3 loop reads CATSEGDPLYGYTF.